This entry lists 15 T cell receptor beta chains sequenced from one sample in a study of T-cell memory formation after mild COVID-19. A single record per CDR3 protein comes from TCRdb applying MiXCR to the 5' RACE reads. The table records around 100,000 distinct CDR3 sequences, 11% of them present only once. What was sequenced was PBMCs or a T cell subset sorted from them (not recorded which). These receptors all stem from a man aged 18 to 29 who had mild COVID-19 (a few samples of this study predate the infection). Cell type and time point are not known.

This clonotype has only a few counts. The chain uses TRBV11-2 and TRBJ2-5; 15 nucleotides line up with TRBD2. The germline gives CDR1 SGHAT, CDR2 FQNNGV. V shed 5 bases, J shed 5 bases, and the junction held 9 bases outside the gene matches. This CDR3 spans 17 amino acids. CDR3 amino acids: CASSGWTSGGAGETQYF. CDR3 bases: TGTGCCAGCAGCGGGTGGACTAGCGGGGGGGCAGGGGAGACCCAGTACTTC.

The CDR3 here is CASSSHMGVRETSGGTYQYF. The CDR3 DNA follows: TGTGCCAGCAGTAGTCACATGGGCGTCCGTGAGACTAGCGGGGGGACCTACCAGTACTTC. The chain carries TRBV6-2 or TRBV6-3 and TRBJ2-5, with 13 positions matching TRBD2. The CDR3 sequence is 20 residues long. Trimming at V came to 5 bases and at J to 10 bases, leaving 25 bases not matched to a gene. From germline, CDR1 is MNHEY and CDR2 SVGEGT.

There are a few counts of this clonotype. The rearrangement links TRBV27 to TRBJ2-3; D might be TRBD2 (5 bases). There are 13 residues in the CDR3. Germline V gene sequence: CDR1 MNHEY, CDR2 SMNVEV (reference sequence). V gave up 5 bases and J gave up 5 bases, with 11 bases separating them. The CDR3: CASSLLAGDTQYF. DNA for the CDR3: TGTGCCAGCAGTCTTCTGGCGGGAGATACGCAGTATTTT.

This clonotype was picked up a small number of times. This chain joins TRBV7-8 and TRBJ1-5, with 7 bases identical to TRBD1. The germline V gene has CDR1 SGHVS and CDR2 FQNEAQ. The CDR3 length is 14 residues. The ends lost 5 bases at V and 4 bases at J; junction bases unmatched: 5. CDR3 DNA sequence: TGTGCCAGCAGCCACCCGGGACAGAATCAGCCCCAGCATTTT. Translation: CASSHPGQNQPQHF.

This clonotype was seen more than once but under ten times. The rearrangement uses TRBV7-9 and TRBJ1-2, with D unclear. This CDR3 spans 13 amino acids. V was pared by 3 bases and J by 8 bases, with 13 bases between. The V gene's germline CDR1 is SEHNR and CDR2 FQNEAQ (reference sequence). The chain's CDR3 is CASSLGLLKGYTF. The CDR3 DNA is TGTGCCAGCAGCTTGGGGTTGCTTAAGGGCTACACCTTC.

The chain uses TRBV7-9 and TRBJ1-6; a weak D match, TRBD1 (5 bases). The germline gives CDR1 SEHNR, CDR2 FQNEAQ (reference sequence). V was clipped by 5 bases and J by 8 bases, with 19 bases between them. CDR3 size: 16 residues. As DNA, the CDR3 is TGTGCCAGCAGCCCCATTAAAGGGGCGAACGATTCACCCCTCCACTTT. This encodes CASSPIKGANDSPLHF.

This clonotype was seen a handful of times. The rearrangement links TRBV29-1 to TRBJ2-5, with 9 nucleotides matching TRBD1. The CDR3 sequence is 13 residues long. Germline-derived CDR1 and CDR2 are SQVTM and ANQGSEA. V was pared by 3 bases and J by 5 bases, with 4 bases of the junction left unmatched. CDR3 protein: CSVDDTGGETQYF. The CDR3 bases are TGCAGCGTTGATGACACAGGGGGCGAGACCCAGTACTTC.

This clonotype was counted many times. This chain uses TRBV6-5 with TRBJ2-1, with 12 bases identical to TRBD2. From germline, CDR1 is MNHEY and CDR2 SVGAGI. V trimming: 5 bases; J trimming: 12 bases; junction bases outside the gene matches: 5. This CDR3 region has 13 residues. CDR3 nucleotides: TGTGCCAGCAGTACTAGCGGGGGGCTTGGGCAGTTCTTC. This codes for CASSTSGGLGQFF.

This clonotype has a handful of counts. In nucleotides, the CDR3 is TGTGCCAGCAGCTTTGGGGGGATGTATGAAAAACTGTTTTTT. Protein product: CASSFGGMYEKLFF. The chain has TRBV7-9 and TRBJ1-4, with D possibly being TRBD1 (5 bases). From germline, CDR1 is SEHNR and CDR2 FQNEAQ (reference sequence). The CDR3 is 14 amino acids. The V gene lost 3 bases and the J gene lost 6 bases, with 11 bases spanning the gap.

This clonotype was seen repeatedly, ten times or more. The chain is built from TRBV27 and TRBJ2-5; 12 bases are a match to TRBD2. V was clipped by 6 bases and J by 5 bases; unmatched bases: 7. This CDR3 is 15 amino acids long. In germline, CDR1 is MNHEY, CDR2 SMNVEV (reference sequence). In DNA, the CDR3 is TGTGCCAGCAGCGCAACTAGCGGGGGGATGGAGACCCAGTACTTC. Encoded protein: CASSATSGGMETQYF.

The rearrangement joins TRBV10-1 to TRBJ2-7, with 8 bases aligning to TRBD1. The ends lost 8 bases at V and 3 bases at J; junction bases unmatched: 6. The CDR3 is made up of 13 amino acids. Germline V gives CDR1 WNHNN, CDR2 SYGVQD (reference sequence). The CDR3 here is CASAGTGFYEQYF. Here the CDR3 DNA reads TGCGCCAGCGCCGGGACAGGATTCTACGAGCAGTACTTC.

This clonotype has only a few counts. The chain employs TRBV7-2 and TRBJ2-1, with a weak D call TRBD1 (5 bases). This CDR3 spans 14 amino acids. V lost 1 base and J lost 8, with 12 bases in between. The germline V gene encodes CDR1 SGHTA and CDR2 FQGNSA. The CDR3 DNA is TGTGCCAGCAGCTTAGTAGTAAGGGGCGATGAGCAGTTCTTC. It is translated as CASSLVVRGDEQFF.

V is TRBV20-1 and J is TRBJ1-2; D not resolved. The CDR3 extends over 12 amino acids. Germline V gene data show CDR1 as DFQATT and CDR2 as SNEGSKA (reference sequence). The V and J ends lost 2 bases and 6 bases respectively, with 10 bases between them. As DNA, the CDR3 is TGCAGTGCTAGAACTCGAGAGAATGGCTACACCTTC. Its translation is CSARTRENGYTF.

This clonotype was observed a few times. CDR3 coding DNA: TGTGCCAGCAGCCTCACAGGGGGCCCAAACACTGAAGCTTTCTTT. Translated: CASSLTGGPNTEAFF. V gene TRBV7-3 combines with J gene TRBJ1-1; TRBD1 agrees at 9 bases. Germline V gene data show CDR1 as SGHTA and CDR2 as FQGTGA. The CDR3 spans 15 residues. V was pared by 5 bases and J by 2 bases, with 6 bases of the junction left unmatched.

V is TRBV25-1 and J is TRBJ2-1; D is possibly TRBD2 (7 bases). V dropped 4 bases and J dropped 8 bases, with 21 bases sitting between them. The CDR3 is made up of 16 amino acids. Per germline, CDR1 MGHDK and CDR2 SYGVNS. CDR3 region: CASSGGRGLIFYEQFF. CDR3 bases: TGTGCCAGCAGTGGCGGGCGGGGGCTAATATTCTATGAGCAGTTCTTC.